This T cell receptor (beta chain) was retrieved from a study of cytomegalovirus exposure and HLA in healthy donors. 13 Jbeta primers and 60 Vbeta primers were used for the PCR. Profiling relied on immunoSEQ multiplex PCR, and the TCRdb table lists in-frame clones only, not all of them. The sample carries about 150,000 clones, 80% recorded once. Study-wide points: Reports showed the classifier diagnosing cytomegalovirus status with high specificity and sensitivity.

The germline V gene has CDR1 MNHNS and CDR2 SASEGT. This CDR3 region has 17 residues. V trimming: 3 bases; J trimming: 5 bases; junction bases outside the gene matches: 9. This clone turned up a few times. The antigen remains unidentified. Healthy bone marrow donors made up the cohort. Sequencing was carried out using PBMCs. The source of this sequence is a woman aged 40-49 years in good health and CMV-seropositive. This chain links TRBV6-1 with TRBJ2-3, with 12 bases aligning to TRBD2. Here the CDR3 reads CASSDGLAGGPIDTQYF. Written as DNA, the CDR3 is TGTGCCAGCAGTGATGGGCTAGCGGGAGGGCCGATAGATACGCAGTATTTT.